The rows below give T cell receptor beta chains drawn from one sample of a study of T cells in Graves' hyperthyroidism and ophthalmopathy. TCRdb recomputed calls from the multiplex PCR reads with MiXCR, one row per CDR3 protein. The data contain hundreds of thousands of distinct CDR3 sequences, around 13% of them seen just once; the ten biggest clones take up approximately 12%. Material: blood. These receptors came from a woman between 45 and 65 years old with Graves' ophthalmopathy. CDR3s include the opening cysteine and the closing phenylalanine or tryptophan. A D gene is named only where the DNA matches it firmly. Not all rows give a size; the values are once, few, many and, for expanded clones, a class.

>-|-|TRBV4-1|TRBJ2-3
TGCGCCAGCAGCCAAGAGGCAGCTAGCGGCACAGATACGCAGTATTTT
CASSQEAASGTDTQYF
>-|TRBD2|TRBV24-1|TRBJ2-1
TGTGCCACCAGTGAACTAGCGGGGGGTCACAATGAGCAGTTCTTC
CATSELAGGHNEQFF
>many|-|TRBV20-1|TRBJ2-3
TGCAGTGCGAGAGGTTGGAATACGCAGTATTTT
CSARGWNTQYF
>-|TRBD2|TRBV27|TRBJ2-1
TGTGCCAGCACCTCGGGACACTCCGGGACTAGCGGCTACAATGAGCAGTTCTTC
CASTSGHSGTSGYNEQFF
>many|-|TRBV7-2|TRBJ2-7
TGTGCCAGCAGCTTGGGCAATACCTACGAGCAGTACTTC
CASSLGNTYEQYF
>-|-|TRBV7-9|TRBJ2-5
TGTGCCAGCAGACGACAGGGAGGGGAGACCCAGTACTTC
CASRRQGGETQYF
>many|-|TRBV6-2/TRBV6-3|TRBJ2-3
TGTGCCAGCAGTTATGGTCTAAGCGATACGCAGTATTTT
CASSYGLSDTQYF
>-|-|TRBV6-1|TRBJ2-3
TGTGCCAGCAGTGAAATTACTTACACAGATACGCAGTATTTT
CASSEITYTDTQYF
>many|TRBD1|TRBV28|TRBJ2-7
TGTGCCAGCAGCCGTAGCGGGACAGGGGACGAGCAGTACTTC
CASSRSGTGDEQYF
>many|-|TRBV12-3/TRBV12-4|TRBJ1-6
TGTGCCAGCAGTTTCGGAGGGGATTCACCCCTCCACTTT
CASSFGGDSPLHF
>few|TRBD2|TRBV27|TRBJ2-3
TGTGCCAGTAGAAGCGGGAGGCCGAGCACAGATACGCAGTATTTT
CASRSGRPSTDTQYF
>many|TRBD2|TRBV12-3/TRBV12-4|TRBJ2-3
TGTGCCAGCACCCAACCAGCGAGTAGCGGGGAAGATAGCACAGATACGCAGTATTTT
CASTQPASSGEDSTDTQYF
>many|TRBD1|TRBV12-3/TRBV12-4|TRBJ2-7
TGTGCCAGCAGTTTTGACAGGGCTTCGGGTGAGCAGTACTTC
CASSFDRASGEQYF
>many|-|TRBV28|TRBJ2-1
TGTGCCACTGGGGACGGTCCCTACAATGAGCAGTTCTTC
CATGDGPYNEQFF
>few|-|TRBV10-3|TRBJ1-1
TGTGCCATCAGTACCAACACTGAAGCTTTCTTT
CAISTNTEAFF
>many|TRBD2|TRBV6-1|TRBJ2-1
TGTGCCAGCAGTGAATGGCCTAGCGGGATGAGTAATGAGCAGTTCTTC
CASSEWPSGMSNEQFF
>many|-|TRBV7-2|TRBJ1-2
TGTGCCAGCAGCCCCGGACAGACCTATGGCTACACCTTC
CASSPGQTYGYTF
>-|-|TRBV6-2/TRBV6-3|TRBJ1-5
TGTGCCAGCAGGGATGTTGCCGGAATGAATCAGCCCCAGCATTTT
CASRDVAGMNQPQHF
>many|-|TRBV28|TRBJ2-1
TGTGCCAGCAGTTGGACAGACTACAATGAGCAGTTCTTC
CASSWTDYNEQFF
>-|-|TRBV20-1|TRBJ1-5
TGCAGTGCTTACACGGGACAAGCAGATCAGCCCCAGCATTTT
CSAYTGQADQPQHF
>many|-|TRBV7-3|TRBJ2-3
TGTGCCAGCAGCCCCTTGCGGGACACGAGCACAGATACGCAGTATTTT
CASSPLRDTSTDTQYF
>many|TRBD2|TRBV24-1|TRBJ2-2
TGTGCCACCAGTGATTTGGGCCGGGAGGGCCGAGTCGGGGAGCTGTTTTTT
CATSDLGREGRVGELFF
>many|TRBD1|TRBV5-6|TRBJ2-5
TGTGCCAGCAGCTTAGGAGTGGGACAGCAAGAGACCCAGTACTTC
CASSLGVGQQETQYF
>many|-|TRBV18|TRBJ2-7
TGTGCCAGCTCACCAGGGGCACAATACGAGCAGTACTTC
CASSPGAQYEQYF
>-|-|TRBV6-1|TRBJ2-7
TGTGCCAGCAGTGAAGTAGCAGGTTCCGAGCAGTACTTC
CASSEVAGSEQYF
>many|-|TRBV5-1|TRBJ1-2
TGCGCCAGCAGACGGACAGTTAACTATGGCTACACCTTC
CASRRTVNYGYTF
>-|-|TRBV11-2|TRBJ2-5
TGTGCCAGCAGCGCGTGGGCACAAGAGACCCAGTACTTC
CASSAWAQETQYF
>many|-|TRBV20-1|TRBJ2-4
TGCAGTGCTAGTCTGGGCGGAATAGCCAAAAACATTCAGTACTTC
CSASLGGIAKNIQYF
>few|-|TRBV7-3|TRBJ2-1
TGTGCCAGCAGCTTGATGCAGGGAAATGAGCAGTTCTTC
CASSLMQGNEQFF
>-|-|TRBV29-1|TRBJ1-5
TGCAGCGTGAGTTTGGGGAGCAATCAGCCCCAGCATTTT
CSVSLGSNQPQHF
>-|-|TRBV4-2|TRBJ2-7
TGTGCCAGCAGCCAAGTTGGGGGGAAGCAGTACTTC
CASSQVGGKQYF
>many|-|TRBV30|TRBJ2-3
TGTGCCTGGAGTGCAGTAAGCACAGATACGCAGTATTTT
CAWSAVSTDTQYF
>-|-|TRBV4-1|TRBJ2-1
TGCGCCAGCAGCTCGGGTGGGATGACAGTTACCCCCTACAATGAGCAGTTCTTC
CASSSGGMTVTPYNEQFF
>-|-|TRBV3-1|TRBJ2-7
TGTGCCAGCAGCCAAGGAAGGACTACTACCTACGAGCAGTACTTC
CASSQGRTTTYEQYF
>many|-|TRBV3-1|TRBJ2-5
TGTGCCAGCAGCCAAGATCCTGCGGTGGAGACCCAGTACTTC
CASSQDPAVETQYF
>-|-|TRBV11-2|TRBJ1-3
TGTGCCAGCAACGGGGGCCACACCATATATTTT
CASNGGHTIYF
>-|-|TRBV6-5|TRBJ1-1
TGTGCCAGCAGTTACCCAAGCGAAGCTTTCTTT
CASSYPSEAFF
>-|TRBD2|TRBV7-9|TRBJ2-1
TGCGCCAGCAGCTTTCGGACTAGCGAAAATGAGCAGTTCTTC
CASSFRTSENEQFF
>many|-|TRBV18|TRBJ2-7
TGTGCCAGCTCCCCGTTAACGGGACACGAGCAGTACTTC
CASSPLTGHEQYF
>many|-|TRBV7-2|TRBJ2-3
TGTGCCAGCAGCTTCACCTTCACAGATACGCAGTATTTT
CASSFTFTDTQYF
>many|-|TRBV10-3|TRBJ1-1
TGTGCCATCAGGGGTAGCCTGTTGAACACTGAAGCTTTCTTT
CAIRGSLLNTEAFF
>few|TRBD1|TRBV7-9|TRBJ2-2
TGTGCCAGCAGCTCCGACACCGCTCTAACTGCAGAACCAAACAGGGGACCGAACACCGGGGAGCTGTTTTTT
CASSSDTALTAEPNRGPNTGELFF
>few|-|TRBV19|TRBJ2-2
TGTGCCAGTAGTATAACTTCCACTAACACCGGGGAGCTGTTTTTT
CASSITSTNTGELFF
>-|-|TRBV7-9|TRBJ2-7
TGTGCCAGCAGCCCGCCCCTGGGACTTCCCTACGAGCAGTACTTC
CASSPPLGLPYEQYF
>many|-|TRBV12-3/TRBV12-4|TRBJ2-3
TGTGCCAGCAGTGTAACTAGCAGAAACACAGATACGCAGTATTTT
CASSVTSRNTDTQYF
>-|TRBD2|TRBV4-3|TRBJ2-7
TGCGCCAGCAGCCAGGGGAGCGGGAGTGGCTCCTACGAGCAGTACTTC
CASSQGSGSGSYEQYF
>-|TRBD2|TRBV7-9|TRBJ2-2
TGTGCCAGCAGCCCCGGGACTAGGAGGAACACCGGGGAGCTGTTTTTT
CASSPGTRRNTGELFF
>many|-|TRBV6-2/TRBV6-3|TRBJ2-1
TGTGCCAGCACTTACAAACAGGGAGCTGCCTACAATGAGCAGTTCTTC
CASTYKQGAAYNEQFF
>many|-|TRBV18|TRBJ1-1
TGTGCCAGCTCACTCGGAGTAAGAACAATGAACACTGAAGCTTTCTTT
CASSLGVRTMNTEAFF